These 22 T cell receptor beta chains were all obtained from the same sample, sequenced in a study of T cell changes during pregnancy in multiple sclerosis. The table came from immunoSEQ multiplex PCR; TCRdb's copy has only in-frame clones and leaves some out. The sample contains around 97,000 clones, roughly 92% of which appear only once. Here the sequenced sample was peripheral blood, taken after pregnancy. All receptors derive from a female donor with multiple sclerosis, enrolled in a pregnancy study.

The CDR3 region is CASSLRAEPTDTQYF. CDR3 bases: TGTGCCAGCTCACTACGAGCGGAACCCACAGATACGCAGTATTTT. The chain carries TRBV18 and TRBJ2-3, with D perhaps TRBD2 (5 bases). CDR1 KGHSH and CDR2 LQKENI come from the germline V gene. The V and J ends lost 4 bases and 2 bases respectively, with 13 bases between them. CDR3 length equals 15 residues.

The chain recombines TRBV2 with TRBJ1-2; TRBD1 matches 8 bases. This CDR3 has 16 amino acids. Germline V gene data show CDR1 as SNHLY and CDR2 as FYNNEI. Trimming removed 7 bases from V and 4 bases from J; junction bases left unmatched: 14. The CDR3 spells CASTRRTGRPGYGYTF. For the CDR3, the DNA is TGTGCCAGCACCCGGAGGACAGGGCGCCCTGGCTATGGCTACACCTTC.

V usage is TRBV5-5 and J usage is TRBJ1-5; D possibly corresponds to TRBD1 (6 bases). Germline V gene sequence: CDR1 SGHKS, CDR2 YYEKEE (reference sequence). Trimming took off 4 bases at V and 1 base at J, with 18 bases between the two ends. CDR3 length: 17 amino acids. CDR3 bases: TGTGCCAGCAGCCGTGCGCTTTCAGGGGACAGCAATCAGCCCCAGCATTTT. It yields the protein CASSRALSGDSNQPQHF.

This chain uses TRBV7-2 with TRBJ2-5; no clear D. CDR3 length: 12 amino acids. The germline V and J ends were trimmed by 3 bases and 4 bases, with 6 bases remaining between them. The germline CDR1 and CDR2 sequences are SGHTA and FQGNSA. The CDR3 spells CASSFYGETQYF. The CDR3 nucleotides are TGTGCCAGCAGCTTTTACGGAGAGACCCAGTACTTC.

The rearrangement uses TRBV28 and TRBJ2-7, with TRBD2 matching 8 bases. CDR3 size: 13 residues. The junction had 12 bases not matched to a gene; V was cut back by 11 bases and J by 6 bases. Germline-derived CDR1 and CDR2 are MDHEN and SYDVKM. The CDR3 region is CAAGGGQLGEQYF. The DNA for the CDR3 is TGTGCCGCGGGGGGAGGGCAGTTGGGCGAGCAGTACTTC.

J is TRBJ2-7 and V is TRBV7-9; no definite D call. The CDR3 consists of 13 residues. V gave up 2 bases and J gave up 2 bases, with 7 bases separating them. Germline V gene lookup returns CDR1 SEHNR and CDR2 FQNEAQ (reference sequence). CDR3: CASSLQAAYEQYF. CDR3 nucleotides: TGTGCCAGCAGCTTACAGGCAGCCTACGAGCAGTACTTC.

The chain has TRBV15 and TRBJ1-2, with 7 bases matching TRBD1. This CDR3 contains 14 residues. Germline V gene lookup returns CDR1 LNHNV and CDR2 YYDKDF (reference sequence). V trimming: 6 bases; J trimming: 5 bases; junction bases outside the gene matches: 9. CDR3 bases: TGTGCCACCAGGAAGGGGGACAGTTCATATGGCTACACCTTC. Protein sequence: CATRKGDSSYGYTF.

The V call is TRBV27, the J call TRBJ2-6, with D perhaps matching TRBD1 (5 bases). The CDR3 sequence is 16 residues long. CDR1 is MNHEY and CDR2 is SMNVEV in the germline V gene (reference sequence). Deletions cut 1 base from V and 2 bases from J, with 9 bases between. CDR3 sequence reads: CASSLLVRAGANVLTF. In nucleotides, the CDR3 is TGTGCCAGCAGTTTATTGGTCAGGGCTGGGGCCAACGTCCTGACTTTC.

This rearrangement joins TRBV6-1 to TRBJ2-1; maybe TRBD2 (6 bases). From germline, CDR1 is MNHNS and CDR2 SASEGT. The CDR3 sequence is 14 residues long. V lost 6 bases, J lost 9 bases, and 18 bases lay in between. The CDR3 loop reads CASRVAEILSEQFF. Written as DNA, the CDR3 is TGTGCCAGCAGGGTAGCGGAAATCCTCAGTGAGCAGTTCTTC.

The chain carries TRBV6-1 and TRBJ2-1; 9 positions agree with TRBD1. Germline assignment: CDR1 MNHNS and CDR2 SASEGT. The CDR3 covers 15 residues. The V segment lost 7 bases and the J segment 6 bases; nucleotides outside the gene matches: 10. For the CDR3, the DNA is TGTGCCAGCACCCCCAGGGGGACAGGGCCCAATGAGCAGTTCTTC. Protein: CASTPRGTGPNEQFF.

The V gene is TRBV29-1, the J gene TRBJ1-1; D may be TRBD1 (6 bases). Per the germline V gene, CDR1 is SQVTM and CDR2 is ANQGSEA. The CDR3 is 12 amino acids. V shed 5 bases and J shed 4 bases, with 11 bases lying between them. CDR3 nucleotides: TGCAGCGTTACAGGGTGGGTCACTGAAGCTTTCTTT. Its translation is CSVTGWVTEAFF.

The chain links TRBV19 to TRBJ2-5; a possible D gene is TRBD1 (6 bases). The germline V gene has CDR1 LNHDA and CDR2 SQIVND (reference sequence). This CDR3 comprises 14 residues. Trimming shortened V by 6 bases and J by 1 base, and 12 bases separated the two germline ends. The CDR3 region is CASRFRDTQETQYF. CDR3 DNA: TGTGCCAGTAGATTCCGGGACACCCAAGAGACCCAGTACTTC. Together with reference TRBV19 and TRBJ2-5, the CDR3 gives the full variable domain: DGGITQSPKYLFRKEGQNVTLSCEQNLNHDAMYWYRQDPGQGLRLIYYSQIVNDFQKGDIAEGYSVSREKKESFPLTVTSAQKNPTAFYLCASRFRDTQETQYFGPGTRLLVL.

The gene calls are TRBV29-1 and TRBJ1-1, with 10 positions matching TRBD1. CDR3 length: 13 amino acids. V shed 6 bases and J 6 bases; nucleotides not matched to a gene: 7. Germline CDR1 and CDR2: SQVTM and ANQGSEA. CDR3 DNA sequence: TGCAGCGTCCGACAGGGGGCAGATGCTGAAGCTTTCTTT. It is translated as CSVRQGADAEAFF.

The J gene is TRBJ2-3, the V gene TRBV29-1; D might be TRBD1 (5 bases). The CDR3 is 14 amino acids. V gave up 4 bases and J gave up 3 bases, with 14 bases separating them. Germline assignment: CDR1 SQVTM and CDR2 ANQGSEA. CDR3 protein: CSVGPRVGTDTQYF. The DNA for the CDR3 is TGCAGCGTTGGGCCCAGGGTCGGGACAGATACGCAGTATTTT.

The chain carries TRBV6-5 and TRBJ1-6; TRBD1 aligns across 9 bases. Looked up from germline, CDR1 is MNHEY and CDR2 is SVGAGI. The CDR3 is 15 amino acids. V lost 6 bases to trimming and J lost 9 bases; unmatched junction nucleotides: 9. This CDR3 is CASRGQGRERSPLHF. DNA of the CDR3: TGTGCCAGCAGGGGACAGGGCAGGGAACGTTCACCCCTCCACTTT.

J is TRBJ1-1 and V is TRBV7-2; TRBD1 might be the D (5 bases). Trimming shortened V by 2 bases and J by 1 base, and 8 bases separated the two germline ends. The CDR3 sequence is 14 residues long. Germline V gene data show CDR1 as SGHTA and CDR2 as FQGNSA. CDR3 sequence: CASSLQGTNTEAFF. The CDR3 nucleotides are TGTGCCAGCAGCTTACAGGGAACGAACACTGAAGCTTTCTTT.

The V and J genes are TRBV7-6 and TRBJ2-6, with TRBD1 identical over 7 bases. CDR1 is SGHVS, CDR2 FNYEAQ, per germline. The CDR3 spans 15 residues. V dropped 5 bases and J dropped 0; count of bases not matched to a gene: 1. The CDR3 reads CASSGTASGANVLTF. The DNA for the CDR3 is TGTGCCAGCAGCGGGACAGCCTCTGGGGCCAACGTCCTGACTTTC.

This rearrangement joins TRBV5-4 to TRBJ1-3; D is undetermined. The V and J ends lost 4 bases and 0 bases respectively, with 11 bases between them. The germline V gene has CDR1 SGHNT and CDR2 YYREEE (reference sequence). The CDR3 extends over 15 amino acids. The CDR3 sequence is CASSRGSASGNTIYF. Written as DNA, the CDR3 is TGTGCCAGCAGCCGAGGCTCGGCCTCTGGAAACACCATATATTTT.

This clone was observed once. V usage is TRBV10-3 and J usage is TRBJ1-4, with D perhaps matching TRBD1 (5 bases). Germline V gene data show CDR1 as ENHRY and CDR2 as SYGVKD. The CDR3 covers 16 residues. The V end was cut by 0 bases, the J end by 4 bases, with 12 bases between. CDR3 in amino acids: CAISESRGGDNEKLFF. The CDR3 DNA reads TGTGCCATCAGTGAGTCGCGGGGAGGGGATAATGAAAAACTGTTTTTT.

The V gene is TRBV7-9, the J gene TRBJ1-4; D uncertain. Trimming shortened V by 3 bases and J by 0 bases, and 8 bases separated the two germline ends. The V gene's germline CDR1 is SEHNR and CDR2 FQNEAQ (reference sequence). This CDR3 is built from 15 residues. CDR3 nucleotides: TGTGCCAGCAGCTTTCCCCAGACAACTAATGAAAAACTGTTTTTT. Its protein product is CASSFPQTTNEKLFF.

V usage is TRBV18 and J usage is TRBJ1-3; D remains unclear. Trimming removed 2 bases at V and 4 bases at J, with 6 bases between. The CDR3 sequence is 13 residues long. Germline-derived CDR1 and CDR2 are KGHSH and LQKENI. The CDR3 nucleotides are TGTGCCAGCTCACCAAAGGAGGGAAACACCATATATTTT. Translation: CASSPKEGNTIYF.

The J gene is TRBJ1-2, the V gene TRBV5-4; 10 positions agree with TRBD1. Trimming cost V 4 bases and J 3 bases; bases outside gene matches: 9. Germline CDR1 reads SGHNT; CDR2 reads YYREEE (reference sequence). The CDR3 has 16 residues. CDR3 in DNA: TGTGCCAGCAGCCCGCGGGACAGGGGTGGACACTATGGCTACACCTTC. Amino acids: CASSPRDRGGHYGYTF.